The 21 T cell receptor beta chains below all came from one sample that was sequenced in a study of PD-L1 blockade in urothelial cancer. Documented time point: peripheral blood 6 weeks after treatment start. Clones were sequenced by immunoSEQ multiplex PCR, and TCRdb holds only the in-frame ones, with some missing. The sample lists 100,000 to 150,000 clones; about 83% were seen once. This specimen was PBMCs, taken around atezolizumab (anti-PD-L1) treatment. All receptors come from a man aged 50 to 60 with urothelial cancer.

The chain joins TRBV5-4 to TRBJ2-3, with 7 positions matching TRBD2. V shed 0 bases and J 3 bases; nucleotides not matched to a gene: 7. The CDR3 consists of 16 residues. Germline lookup yields CDR1 SGHNT and CDR2 YYREEE (reference sequence). The CDR3 region is CASSLVGRARTDTQYF. The DNA of the CDR3 is TGTGCCAGCAGCTTGGTGGGGAGGGCCAGAACAGATACGCAGTATTTT.

This chain joins TRBV5-1 and TRBJ1-5, with 7 bases aligning to TRBD1. Losses at the gene ends were 4 bases for V and 3 bases for J; bases not matched to a gene: 4. The germline CDR1 and CDR2 sequences are SGHRS and YFSETQ. The CDR3 is made up of 14 amino acids. CDR3 DNA: TGCGCCAGCAGCACGGGACAGTTCAATCAGCCCCAGCATTTT. Translated: CASSTGQFNQPQHF.

This clone appeared many times. The chain joins TRBV6-5 to TRBJ2-7, with 8 bases fitting TRBD1. V gave up 6 bases and J gave up 0 bases; unmatched junction bases: 7. Per the germline V gene, CDR1 is MNHEY and CDR2 is SVGAGI. CDR3 length equals 15 residues. The CDR3: CASSVLTGGSYEQYF. In DNA, the CDR3 is TGTGCCAGCAGCGTCCTCACAGGGGGCTCCTACGAGCAGTACTTC.

The chain links TRBV10-3 to TRBJ2-2, with D possibly TRBD1 on 6 matching bases. The V gene lost 7 bases and the J gene lost 8 bases, with 14 bases spanning the gap. CDR1 ENHRY and CDR2 SYGVKD come from the germline V gene. The CDR3 contains 13 residues. CDR3 protein: CAINQKTGGELFF. Here the CDR3 DNA reads TGTGCCATCAACCAGAAAACAGGGGGGGAGCTGTTTTTT.

The chain recombines TRBV7-2 with TRBJ2-1, with 7 bases matching TRBD2. The CDR3 length is 15 residues. J gave up 6 bases and V 5 bases, and 10 bases lay outside the gene matches. Germline CDR1 SGHTA, CDR2 FQGNSA. This chain's CDR3 is CASSTGAGDGNEQFF. For the CDR3, the DNA is TGTGCCAGCAGCACCGGGGCGGGGGACGGCAATGAGCAGTTCTTC.

The genes are TRBV28 and TRBJ2-7, with TRBD2 matching 9 bases. This CDR3 is built from 14 residues. The ends lost 9 bases at V and 5 bases at J; junction bases unmatched: 11. Looked up from germline, CDR1 is MDHEN and CDR2 is SYDVKM. CDR3 region: CASRPGLAPNEQYF. CDR3 in DNA: TGTGCCAGTCGTCCGGGACTAGCCCCCAACGAGCAGTACTTC.

Here the CDR3 DNA reads TGTGCCAGCAGTGAAGCACCGGGGGTTAGGGAGACCCAGTACTTC. Its protein is CASSEAPGVRETQYF. This sequence joins TRBV6-1 and TRBJ2-5, with D possibly TRBD2 on 6 matching bases. The ends were cut back, 0 bases at V and 5 bases at J, with 13 bases in the middle. CDR3 length: 15 residues. CDR1 MNHNS and CDR2 SASEGT come from the germline V gene.

The genes are TRBV5-1 and TRBJ2-5; no clear D gene. V dropped 0 bases and J dropped 5 bases, with 5 bases sitting between them. Germline V gives CDR1 SGHRS, CDR2 YFSETQ. The CDR3 length is 12 residues. Here the CDR3 DNA reads TGCGCCAGCAGCTTGGCCTTGGAGACCCAGTACTTC. Translation gives CASSLALETQYF.

The chain links TRBV11-3 to TRBJ2-1; TRBD1 is a possible D gene (6 bases). The CDR3 consists of 15 residues. Germline V gene lookup returns CDR1 SGHNT and CDR2 YENEEA. The V gene lost 0 bases and the J gene lost 3 bases, with 9 bases spanning the gap. CDR3 in amino acids: CASSLDPTGYNEQFF. The CDR3 DNA is TGTGCCAGCAGCTTAGACCCGACAGGCTACAATGAGCAGTTCTTC.

This chain joins TRBV9 and TRBJ1-3; D gene uncertain. Germline V gene lookup returns CDR1 SGDLS and CDR2 YYNGEE. CDR3 length: 15 amino acids. Between the trimmed V and J ends, which lost 1 base and 2 bases, there was a span of 10 bases. CDR3 loop: CASSVRGLAGNTIYF. The CDR3 nucleotides read TGTGCCAGCAGCGTACGGGGTCTGGCTGGAAACACCATATATTTT.

This CDR3 is CASSASRGREGTDTQYF. Written as DNA, the CDR3 is TGCGCCAGCAGTGCCTCACGGGGGAGGGAGGGCACAGATACGCAGTATTTT. J is TRBJ2-3 and V is TRBV10-2; TRBD2 aligns across 7 bases. The CDR3 totals 17 residues. Trimming took 4 bases from V and 1 from J; bases not matched to a gene: 11. Germline V lookup: CDR1 WSHSY, CDR2 SAAADI.

The V gene is TRBV30, the J gene TRBJ2-3, with D possibly TRBD2 on 6 matching bases. The CDR3 extends over 15 amino acids. The germline V and J ends were trimmed by 3 bases and 7 bases, with 20 bases remaining between them. Germline CDR1 reads GTSNPN; CDR2 reads SVGIG (reference sequence). In DNA form, the CDR3 reads TGTGCCTGGAGGGCCCGCGGGACCGCAGTGTATACGCAGTATTTT. Protein product: CAWRARGTAVYTQYF.

The chain links TRBV9 to TRBJ2-3, with D possibly TRBD2 on 6 matching bases. The CDR3 is made up of 16 amino acids. The germline V gene encodes CDR1 SGDLS and CDR2 YYNGEE. Trimming stripped 4 bases from V and 4 bases from J, with 19 bases between. The chain's CDR3 is CASSPLGDSGSDTQYF. The CDR3 bases are TGTGCCAGCAGCCCTCTCGGTGATAGCGGCTCAGATACGCAGTATTTT.

This clone has a single count. The V call is TRBV6-5, the J call TRBJ1-2; 8 bases line up with TRBD1. The ends lost 4 bases at V and 6 bases at J; junction bases unmatched: 7. This CDR3 contains 14 residues. CDR1 is MNHEY, CDR2 SVGAGI, per germline. The CDR3 nucleotides are TGTGCCAGCAGTTTGTCCAGGACAGGGAATGGCTACACCTTC. Translating gives CASSLSRTGNGYTF.

This chain connects TRBV19 to TRBJ2-1; perhaps TRBD1 as D (6 bases). V lost 7 bases and J 3 bases, leaving 13 bases between the germline ends. The CDR3 has 14 residues. Looked up from germline, CDR1 is LNHDA and CDR2 is SQIVND (reference sequence). The CDR3 nucleotides are TGTGCCAGTACTTCAGGACAGCTCTACAATGAGCAGTTCTTC. Amino acid sequence: CASTSGQLYNEQFF.

This clone was seen a handful of times. The J gene is TRBJ1-1, the V gene TRBV27; 7 nucleotides agree with TRBD1. V dropped 5 bases and J dropped 1; count of bases not matched to a gene: 4. In germline, CDR1 is MNHEY, CDR2 SMNVEV (reference sequence). The CDR3 extends over 14 amino acids. The chain's CDR3 is CASSPQGRNTEAFF. The CDR3, as DNA: TGTGCCAGCAGTCCACAGGGGCGGAACACTGAAGCTTTCTTT.

This CDR3 is CASSSPLAGGPGEQFF. The CDR3 DNA sequence: TGTGCCAGCAGTTCGCCCCTAGCGGGAGGGCCCGGAGAGCAGTTCTTC. The V call is TRBV6-5, the J call TRBJ2-1; 12 bases line up with TRBD2. Looked up from germline, CDR1 is MNHEY and CDR2 is SVGAGI. V trimming: 4 bases; J trimming: 10 bases; junction bases outside the gene matches: 11. The CDR3 runs to 16 residues.

V and J are TRBV5-1 and TRBJ2-5; 9 nucleotides align to TRBD1. Per the germline V gene, CDR1 is SGHRS and CDR2 is YFSETQ. The ends lost 4 bases at V and 0 bases at J; junction bases unmatched: 7. This CDR3 comprises 16 residues. The CDR3 region has the DNA TGCGCCAGCAGCGTAGGACAGGGGCAGTACCAAGAGACCCAGTACTTC. Amino acid sequence: CASSVGQGQYQETQYF.

V is TRBV6-4 and J is TRBJ2-2, with TRBD2 identical over 8 bases. This CDR3 has 15 residues. V dropped 3 bases and J dropped 4; count of bases not matched to a gene: 4. Per germline, CDR1 MRHNA and CDR2 SNTAGT. The CDR3 loop reads CASSEVAGTTGELFF. CDR3 coding DNA: TGTGCCAGCAGTGAGGTAGCGGGGACCACCGGGGAGCTGTTTTTT.

The chain employs TRBV4-1 and TRBJ2-5; 8 nucleotides align to TRBD1. The CDR3 has 16 residues. J was trimmed by 0 bases and V by 4 bases; bases with no gene match: 7. Per germline, CDR1 MGHRA and CDR2 YSYEKL. CDR3 in amino acids: CASSREGTGYQETQYF. The CDR3 nucleotides are TGCGCCAGCAGCCGAGAAGGGACAGGCTACCAAGAGACCCAGTACTTC.

CDR3 amino acids: CASSLGGSSYEQYF. The CDR3 nucleotides read TGCGCCAGCAGCTTGGGCGGAAGCTCCTACGAGCAGTACTTC. The chain is built from TRBV5-1 and TRBJ2-7; D is ambiguous. Germline V CDR1 and CDR2: SGHRS, YFSETQ. CDR3 length: 14 amino acids. The ends were cut back, 0 bases at V and 0 bases at J, with 7 bases in the middle. The variable domain in full, completed from reference TRBV5-1 and TRBJ2-7, reads KAGVTQTPRYLIKTRGQQVTLSCSPISGHRSVSWYQQTPGQGLQFLFEYFSETQRNKGNFPGRFSGRQFSNSRSEMNVSTLELGDSALYLCASSLGGSSYEQYFGPGTRLTVT.